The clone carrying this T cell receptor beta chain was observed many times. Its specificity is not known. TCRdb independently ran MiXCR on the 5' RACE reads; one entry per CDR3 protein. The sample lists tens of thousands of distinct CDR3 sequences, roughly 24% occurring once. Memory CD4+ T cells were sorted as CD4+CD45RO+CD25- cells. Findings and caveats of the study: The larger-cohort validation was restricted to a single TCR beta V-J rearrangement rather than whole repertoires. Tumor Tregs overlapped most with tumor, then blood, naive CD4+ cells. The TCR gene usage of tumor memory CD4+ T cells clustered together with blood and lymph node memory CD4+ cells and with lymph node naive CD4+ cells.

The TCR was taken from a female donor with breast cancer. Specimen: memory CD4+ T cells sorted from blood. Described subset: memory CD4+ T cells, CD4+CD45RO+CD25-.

CDR3 sequence: CASRVVGTDTQYF. The CDR3 DNA is TGTGCCAGCAGAGTAGTGGGGACAGATACGCAGTATTTT. The V call is TRBV12-3 or TRBV12-4, the J call TRBJ2-3; D ambiguous. Trimming stripped 6 bases from V and 3 bases from J, with 10 bases between. This CDR3 has 13 residues.